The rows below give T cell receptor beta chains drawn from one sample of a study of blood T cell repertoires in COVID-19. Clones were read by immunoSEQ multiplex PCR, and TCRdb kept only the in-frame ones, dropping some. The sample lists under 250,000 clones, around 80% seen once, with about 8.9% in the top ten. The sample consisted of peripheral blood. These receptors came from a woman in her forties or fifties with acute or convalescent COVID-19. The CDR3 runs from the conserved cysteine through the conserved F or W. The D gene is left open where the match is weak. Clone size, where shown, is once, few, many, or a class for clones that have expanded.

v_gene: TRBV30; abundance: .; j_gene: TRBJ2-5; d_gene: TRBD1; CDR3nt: TGTGCCTGGAAAAACCGGGACAGGGAACAAGAGACCCAGTACTTC; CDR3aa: CAWKNRDREQETQYF
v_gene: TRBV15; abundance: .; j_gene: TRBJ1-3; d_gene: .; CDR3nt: TGTGCCACCTTTCAGGGCGTAGGGGACACCATATATTTT; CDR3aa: CATFQGVGDTIYF
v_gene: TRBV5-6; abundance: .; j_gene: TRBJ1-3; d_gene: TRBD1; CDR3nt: TGTGCCAGCAGCCGGCAGGGGGGCTTCTCTGGAAACACCATATATTTT; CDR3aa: CASSRQGGFSGNTIYF
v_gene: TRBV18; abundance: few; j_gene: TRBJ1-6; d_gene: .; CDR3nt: TGTGCCAGCTCACCTGATCCTGGGCTGACCTCACCCCTCCACTTT; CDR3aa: CASSPDPGLTSPLHF
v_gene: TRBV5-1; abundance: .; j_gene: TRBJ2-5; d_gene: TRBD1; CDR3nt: TGCGCCAGCAGCTTGCCTACAGGGGCGGGAGAGACCCAGTACTTC; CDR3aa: CASSLPTGAGETQYF
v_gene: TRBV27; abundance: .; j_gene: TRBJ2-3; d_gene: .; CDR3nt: TGTGCCAGCAGTCCCCTGGGCCCTGATACGCAGTATTTT; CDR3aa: CASSPLGPDTQYF
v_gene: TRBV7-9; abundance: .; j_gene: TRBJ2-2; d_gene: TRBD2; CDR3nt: TGTGCCAGCAGCCAAACTAGCGGGAGGGCCTGGACCGGGGAGCTGTTTTTT; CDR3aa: CASSQTSGRAWTGELFF
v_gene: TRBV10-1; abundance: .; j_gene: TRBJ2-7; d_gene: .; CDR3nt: TGCGCCAGCAGTACCCCGGGTGTGGGCGAGCAGTACTTC; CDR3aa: CASSTPGVGEQYF
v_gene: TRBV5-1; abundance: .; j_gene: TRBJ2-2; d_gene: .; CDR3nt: TGCGCCAGCACCCTTACCGGGGAGCTGTTTTTT; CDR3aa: CASTLTGELFF
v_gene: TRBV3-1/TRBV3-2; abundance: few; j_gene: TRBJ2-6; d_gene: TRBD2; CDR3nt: TGTGCCAGCAGCCAAGGGACTAGCGGGCTCGGGGAGTCTGGGGCCAACGTCCTGACTTTC; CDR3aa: CASSQGTSGLGESGANVLTF
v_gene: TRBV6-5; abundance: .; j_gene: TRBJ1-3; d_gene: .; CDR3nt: TGTGCCAGCAGGACCAGGGTGTCTTATGGAAACACCATATATTTT; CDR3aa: CASRTRVSYGNTIYF